This T cell receptor beta chain emerged from a study of post-analysis software for immune sequencing data. The wider study: Multiple sclerosis in the patients followed relapsing-remitting, secondary progressive and progressive-relapsing courses. The study's findings and limits: Among four or five TRBV segments more frequent in patients than controls were TRBV5-6, TRBV5-1 and TRBV20-1.

Points on this clonotype: The antigen remains undetermined.

Unique molecular identifiers tagged the TCR beta cDNA libraries. The source material, about 0.85 to 11 million T cells, gave rise to roughly 500,000 cDNA molecules. TCRdb re-analysed the PCR reads in MiXCR, keeping a single row per CDR3 protein. The sample consists of around 500,000 distinct CDR3 sequences, 30% to 40% of them appearing once. Trimming took 3 bases from V and 1 from J; bases not matched to a gene: 12. The germline CDR1 and CDR2 sequences are DFQATT and SNEGSKA (reference sequence). CDR3 length equals 17 residues. The receptor was derived from a girl aged 2 to 17 with multiple sclerosis. This rearrangement joins TRBV20-1 to TRBJ2-5; 9 bases match TRBD2. The sequenced material came from blood. CDR3 residues: CSARRQFLAGFQETQYF. DNA for the CDR3: TGCAGTGCTAGGCGACAGTTTCTAGCGGGGTTCCAAGAGACCCAGTACTTC.